This TCR beta chain stems from a study of T cell changes during pregnancy in multiple sclerosis. The V gene lost 7 bases and the J gene lost 4 bases, with 10 bases spanning the gap. The CDR3 sequence is 12 residues long. From germline, CDR1 is MNHNS and CDR2 SASEGT. Assay: immunoSEQ multiplex PCR; the TCRdb copy retains only in-frame clones and omits some. The sample lists about 100,000 clones, 85% to 95% occurring once. The origin of this receptor is a female donor with multiple sclerosis, enrolled in a pregnancy study. V is TRBV6-1 and J is TRBJ1-1; D might be TRBD1 (5 bases). The sample in question was peripheral blood, obtained in the first trimester of pregnancy. CDR3 amino acids: CASTLGGTEAFF. The CDR3 DNA follows: TGTGCCAGCACTCTGGGGGGCACTGAAGCTTTCTTT.